This is a list of T cell receptor beta chains from one sample in a study of beta chain features in type 1 diabetes. TCRdb's table, derived via immunoSEQ multiplex PCR, lists solely in-frame clones and lacks some. The profile shows around 430,000 clones, roughly 30% of them singletons. Sequencing used naive CD4+ T cells from blood. These TCRs come from a man between 18 and 35 years old in good health. CDR3s include the opening cysteine and the closing phenylalanine or tryptophan. A D gene is named only where the DNA matches it firmly. Clone sizes are given selectively: once, few, many, or a class where the clone is expanded.

clone size: few
D gene: NA
V gene: TRBV29-1
J gene: TRBJ1-4
CDR3 DNA: TGCAGCGGTTGGGGGGAGGATGAAAAACTGTTTTTT
CDR3 protein: CSGWGEDEKLFF

clone size: few
D gene: TRBD2
V gene: TRBV4-1
J gene: TRBJ2-7
CDR3 DNA: TGCGCCAGCAGCCTATGGAGCGGGAGCTCCTACGAGCAGTACTTC
CDR3 protein: CASSLWSGSSYEQYF

clone size: few
D gene: TRBD2
V gene: TRBV2
J gene: TRBJ2-1
CDR3 DNA: TGTGCCAGCAGGAAGGGGACTAGCGGGAGCTCCTACAATGAGCAGTTCTTC
CDR3 protein: CASRKGTSGSSYNEQFF

clone size: NA
D gene: NA
V gene: TRBV30
J gene: TRBJ1-2
CDR3 DNA: TGTGCCTGGAGTCCTAGGACAGCTGACTATGGCTACACCTTC
CDR3 protein: CAWSPRTADYGYTF

clone size: NA
D gene: NA
V gene: TRBV7-9
J gene: TRBJ2-3
CDR3 DNA: TGTGCCAGCAGCTTAGGGGGCCAGACAGATACGCAGTATTTT
CDR3 protein: CASSLGGQTDTQYF

clone size: NA
D gene: NA
V gene: TRBV7-9
J gene: TRBJ1-1
CDR3 DNA: TGTGCCAGCAGTCGAGGGGGTATGAACACTGAAGCTTTCTTT
CDR3 protein: CASSRGGMNTEAFF

clone size: NA
D gene: TRBD2
V gene: TRBV18
J gene: TRBJ2-7
CDR3 DNA: TGTGCCAGCTCACCCGAAGTAGCGGGAGTAGGCGAGCAGTACTTC
CDR3 protein: CASSPEVAGVGEQYF

clone size: NA
D gene: NA
V gene: TRBV21-1
J gene: TRBJ2-1
CDR3 DNA: TGTGCCAGCAGCTCCCAGGGGGGACGGTCCTACAATGAGCAGTTCTTC
CDR3 protein: CASSSQGGRSYNEQFF

clone size: NA
D gene: NA
V gene: TRBV5-4
J gene: TRBJ2-3
CDR3 DNA: TGTGCCAGCAGCTTGGAAGGGGTAGATACGCAGTATTTT
CDR3 protein: CASSLEGVDTQYF

clone size: NA
D gene: NA
V gene: TRBV2
J gene: TRBJ2-7
CDR3 DNA: TGTGCCAGCAGTGGATCGGGACTGCCGCCCTACGAGCAGTACTTC
CDR3 protein: CASSGSGLPPYEQYF

clone size: NA
D gene: NA
V gene: TRBV18
J gene: TRBJ2-3
CDR3 DNA: TGTGCCAGCTCACCAACGAACACAGATACGCAGTATTTT
CDR3 protein: CASSPTNTDTQYF

clone size: NA
D gene: NA
V gene: TRBV9
J gene: TRBJ1-2
CDR3 DNA: TGTGCCAGCAGTGCGGCGGCTAACTATGGCTACACCTTC
CDR3 protein: CASSAAANYGYTF

clone size: NA
D gene: NA
V gene: TRBV9
J gene: TRBJ2-3
CDR3 DNA: TGTGCCAGCAGCGTAGCTCCCCTCACCCAAGATACGCAGTATTTT
CDR3 protein: CASSVAPLTQDTQYF

clone size: NA
D gene: TRBD2
V gene: TRBV5-1
J gene: TRBJ2-5
CDR3 DNA: TGCGCCAGCAGCTTGGGTAGCGGGGAGACCCAGTACTTC
CDR3 protein: CASSLGSGETQYF

clone size: NA
D gene: TRBD2
V gene: TRBV7-3
J gene: TRBJ2-1
CDR3 DNA: TGTGCCAGCAGCTTATCGATAGCGGGAGTTGGTGAGCAGTTCTTC
CDR3 protein: CASSLSIAGVGEQFF

clone size: once
D gene: TRBD1
V gene: TRBV2
J gene: TRBJ2-7
CDR3 DNA: TGTGCCAGCAGCGCCGGGACAGGGGGCGAGCAGTACTTC
CDR3 protein: CASSAGTGGEQYF

clone size: NA
D gene: TRBD2
V gene: TRBV5-1
J gene: TRBJ2-4
CDR3 DNA: TGCGCCAGCAGCGATACTAGCGGTTTAGCCAAAAACATTCAGTACTTC
CDR3 protein: CASSDTSGLAKNIQYF

clone size: NA
D gene: NA
V gene: TRBV29-1
J gene: TRBJ1-2
CDR3 DNA: TGCAGCGTTGAAGATCATAACTATGGCTACACCTTC
CDR3 protein: CSVEDHNYGYTF

clone size: NA
D gene: TRBD1
V gene: TRBV27
J gene: TRBJ1-2
CDR3 DNA: TGTGCCAGCAGAAGAGACAGGGGGGACTATGGCTACACCTTC
CDR3 protein: CASRRDRGDYGYTF

clone size: NA
D gene: NA
V gene: TRBV5-4
J gene: TRBJ2-4
CDR3 DNA: TGTGCCAGCAGCTTAAGGGGGAGCATTCAGTACTTC
CDR3 protein: CASSLRGSIQYF

clone size: few
D gene: TRBD2
V gene: TRBV7-8
J gene: TRBJ2-3
CDR3 DNA: TGTGCCAGCAGCGTGCGGGAGGGCCAGTATTTT
CDR3 protein: CASSVREGQYF

clone size: NA
D gene: TRBD1
V gene: TRBV5-1
J gene: TRBJ1-5
CDR3 DNA: TGCGCCAGCAGTCCGACAGGGGACGATCAGCCCCAGCATTTT
CDR3 protein: CASSPTGDDQPQHF

clone size: few
D gene: NA
V gene: TRBV13
J gene: TRBJ2-7
CDR3 DNA: TGTGCCAGCAGCCGAGAAGCGAATTCCTACGAGCAGTACTTC
CDR3 protein: CASSREANSYEQYF

clone size: NA
D gene: TRBD2
V gene: TRBV7-7
J gene: TRBJ2-1
CDR3 DNA: TGTGCCAGCAGCTTAGGGACTAGCGGGGACTATGAGCAGTTCTTC
CDR3 protein: CASSLGTSGDYEQFF

clone size: few
D gene: NA
V gene: TRBV25-1
J gene: TRBJ2-7
CDR3 DNA: TGTGCCAGCAGTGCCGCGGGGCGAGGCGAGCAGTACTTC
CDR3 protein: CASSAAGRGEQYF

clone size: NA
D gene: TRBD2
V gene: TRBV15
J gene: TRBJ2-3
CDR3 DNA: TGTGCCACCAGCCCATCGTCAGCGGGAGACGGAGATACGCAGTATTTT
CDR3 protein: CATSPSSAGDGDTQYF

clone size: few
D gene: NA
V gene: TRBV30
J gene: TRBJ1-2
CDR3 DNA: TGTGCCTGGAGTGTAGGGCCTAGTCATGGCTACACCTTC
CDR3 protein: CAWSVGPSHGYTF

clone size: few
D gene: TRBD2
V gene: TRBV5-1
J gene: TRBJ2-7
CDR3 DNA: TGCGCCAGCAGCTTGGGCGTAGCGGGATACGAGCAGTACTTC
CDR3 protein: CASSLGVAGYEQYF

clone size: NA
D gene: NA
V gene: TRBV7-9
J gene: TRBJ2-1
CDR3 DNA: TGTGCCAGCAGTTATACCTACTCCTACAATGAGCAGTTCTTC
CDR3 protein: CASSYTYSYNEQFF

clone size: NA
D gene: TRBD1
V gene: TRBV7-9
J gene: TRBJ2-3
CDR3 DNA: TGTGCCAGCAGCTCCGACAGGGAAACAGATACGCAGTATTTT
CDR3 protein: CASSSDRETDTQYF

clone size: few
D gene: NA
V gene: TRBV7-2
J gene: TRBJ2-3
CDR3 DNA: TGTGCCAGCAGCTTAGGCTGGTGGGAGCGGGCAGATACGCAGTATTTT
CDR3 protein: CASSLGWWERADTQYF

clone size: NA
D gene: NA
V gene: TRBV9
J gene: TRBJ1-5
CDR3 DNA: TGTGCCAGCAGCGTAGAGTCAGGGGGCAATCAGCCCCAGCATTTT
CDR3 protein: CASSVESGGNQPQHF

clone size: few
D gene: NA
V gene: TRBV20-1
J gene: TRBJ2-1
CDR3 DNA: TGCAGTGCTAGAGATAGCACGAGGGAGTTCTTC
CDR3 protein: CSARDSTREFF

clone size: NA
D gene: NA
V gene: TRBV28
J gene: TRBJ2-1
CDR3 DNA: TGTGCCAGCAGGGAAATGCCCAATGAGCAGTTCTTC
CDR3 protein: CASREMPNEQFF

clone size: few
D gene: NA
V gene: TRBV30
J gene: TRBJ2-7
CDR3 DNA: TGTGCCTGGAGTCTCGGAGGGAGCTACGAGCAGTACTTC
CDR3 protein: CAWSLGGSYEQYF

clone size: few
D gene: NA
V gene: TRBV18
J gene: TRBJ1-4
CDR3 DNA: TGTGCCAGCTCACGAAGCCGAGAAGGGGAAAAACTGTTTTTT
CDR3 protein: CASSRSREGEKLFF

clone size: NA
D gene: TRBD1
V gene: TRBV20-1
J gene: TRBJ1-2
CDR3 DNA: TGCAGTGCAAGGGACAGCTATGGCTACACCTTC
CDR3 protein: CSARDSYGYTF

clone size: few
D gene: TRBD1
V gene: TRBV23-1
J gene: TRBJ2-5
CDR3 DNA: TGCGCCAGCAGCCCCTCCGGGACAGCTAAGAGTCAGACCCAGTACTTC
CDR3 protein: CASSPSGTAKSQTQYF

clone size: few
D gene: NA
V gene: TRBV29-1
J gene: TRBJ2-7
CDR3 DNA: TGCAGCGTTGAAAAGGGAGTGCACGAGCAGTACTTC
CDR3 protein: CSVEKGVHEQYF

clone size: NA
D gene: NA
V gene: TRBV20-1
J gene: TRBJ2-1
CDR3 DNA: TGCAGTGCCAAAGACTACAATGAGCAGTTCTTC
CDR3 protein: CSAKDYNEQFF

clone size: NA
D gene: NA
V gene: TRBV4-3
J gene: TRBJ2-7
CDR3 DNA: TGCGCCAGCAGCCGAGGATTACGGGACGAGCAGTACTTC
CDR3 protein: CASSRGLRDEQYF